Described below is a single TCR beta chain sequence and its context. Its specificity is not known. PCR was performed a second time for about 7 to 11 cycles using a sample-barcoded 5' primer and a J-beta primer mix. Each TCR beta cDNA got a 12-nucleotide random molecular identifier. TCRdb re-called the 5' RACE reads with MiXCR, one entry per CDR3 protein. The table shows hundreds of thousands of distinct CDR3 sequences, with roughly three fifths occurring only once. These data are taken from a study of blood T cells in healthy people across ages. Study-level points and caveats: Higher diversity, along with more naive CD4+ cells, distinguished long-lived donors from aged donors.

The CDR3 has 15 residues. V shed 6 bases, J shed 0 bases, and the junction held 7 bases outside the gene matches. Germline CDR1 reads MNHNY; CDR2 reads SVGAGI (reference sequence). Specimen: blood. J is TRBJ1-2 and V is TRBV6-6; 7 bases line up with TRBD1. The receptor's source is a man in his 60s in good health. CDR3 DNA sequence: TGTGCCAGCAGACCTAGGACAGGCCCTAACTATGGCTACACCTTC. This sequence encodes CASRPRTGPNYGYTF.